This T cell receptor (beta chain) was observed in a study of blood T cell repertoires in COVID-19. Only in-frame clones appear in the TCRdb table, and some are missing; sequencing was by immunoSEQ multiplex PCR. The profile shows 200,000 or so clones, about nine tenths of them singletons. V lost 2 bases to trimming and J lost 5 bases; unmatched junction nucleotides: 5. The CDR3 runs to 16 residues. Germline values: CDR1 MDHEN, CDR2 SYDVKM. This chain uses TRBV28 with TRBJ2-5, with TRBD2 identical over 13 bases. This clonotype originated in a man of 80 years or more with acute or convalescent COVID-19. The sample was peripheral blood. CDR3 DNA: TGTGCCAGCAGTTTAGGACTAGCGGGAGCCAGGGAGACCCAGTACTTC. This gives the protein CASSLGLAGARETQYF.